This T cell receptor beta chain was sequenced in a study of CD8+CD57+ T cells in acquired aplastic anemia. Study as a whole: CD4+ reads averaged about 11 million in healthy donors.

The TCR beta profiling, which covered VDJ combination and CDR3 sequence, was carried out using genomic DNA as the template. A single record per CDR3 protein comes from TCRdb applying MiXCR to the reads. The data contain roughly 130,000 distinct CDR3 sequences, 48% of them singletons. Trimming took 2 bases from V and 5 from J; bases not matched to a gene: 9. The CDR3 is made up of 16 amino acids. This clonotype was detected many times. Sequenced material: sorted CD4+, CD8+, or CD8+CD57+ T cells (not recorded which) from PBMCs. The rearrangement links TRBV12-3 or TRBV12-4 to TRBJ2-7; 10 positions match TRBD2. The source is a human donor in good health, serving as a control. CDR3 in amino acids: CASSLYSLAGVDEQYF. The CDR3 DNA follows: TGTGCCAGCAGTTTATATTCTCTAGCGGGGGTCGACGAGCAGTACTTC.